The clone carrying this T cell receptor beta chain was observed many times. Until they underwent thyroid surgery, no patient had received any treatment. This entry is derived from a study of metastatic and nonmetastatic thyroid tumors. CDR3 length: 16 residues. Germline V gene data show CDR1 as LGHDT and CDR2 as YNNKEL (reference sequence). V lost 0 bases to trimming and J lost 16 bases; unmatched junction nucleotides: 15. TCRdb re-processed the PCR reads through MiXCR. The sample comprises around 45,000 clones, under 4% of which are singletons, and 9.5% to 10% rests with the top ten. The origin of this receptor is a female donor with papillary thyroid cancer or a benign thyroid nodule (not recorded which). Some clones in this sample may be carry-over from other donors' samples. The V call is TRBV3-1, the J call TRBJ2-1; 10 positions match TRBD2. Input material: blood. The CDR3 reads CASSQDRASGRAKAFF. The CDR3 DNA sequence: TGTGCCAGCAGCCAAGATAGGGCTAGCGGGAGAGCTAAGGCCTTCTTC.